One and the same sample provided the 23 T cell receptor beta chains below, sequenced in a study of identical twins. TCRdb redid the calling of the 5' RACE reads with MiXCR, one entry per CDR3 protein. The sample includes roughly 470,000 distinct CDR3 sequences, 13% to 15% of them seen just once. This sample was also put to use in a study of yellow fever vaccine responses in identical twins.

The material sequenced was CD4+ T cells sorted from blood. All receptors derive from a woman younger than 35 in good health.

This clonotype was counted between two and nine times. The CDR3 here is CASSLAGTAEQYF. CDR3 bases: TGCGCCAGCAGCTTGGCCGGGACGGCGGAGCAGTACTTC. V usage is TRBV5-1 and J usage is TRBJ2-7, with D possibly called TRBD1 or TRBD2 (5 bases each). The V gene's germline CDR1 is SGHRS and CDR2 YFSETQ. Trimming left V 0 bases short and J 7 bases short, with 11 bases between. The CDR3 consists of 13 residues.

V is TRBV11-1 and J is TRBJ2-2, with D possibly being TRBD1 or TRBD2 (6 bases each). The CDR3 has 20 residues. Trimming took off 4 bases at V and 0 bases at J, with 24 bases between the two ends. The germline gives CDR1 SGHAT, CDR2 FQDESV (reference sequence). The DNA of the CDR3 is TGTGCCAGCAGCTCAGGGAGGAGGTCAGGGGCTTTCTCGAACACCGGGGAGCTGTTTTTT. Translation: CASSSGRRSGAFSNTGELFF.

There are many counts of this clonotype. The chain carries TRBV20-1 and TRBJ2-7; D gene ambiguous. The germline gives CDR1 DFQATT, CDR2 SNEGSKA (reference sequence). The CDR3 contains 15 residues. V lost 3 bases and J 0 bases, leaving 15 bases between the germline ends. The CDR3 loop is CSASPTAGRSYEQYF. The CDR3 DNA sequence: TGCAGTGCTAGCCCGACTGCCGGACGCTCCTACGAGCAGTACTTC.

The chain combines TRBV18 with TRBJ2-3; TRBD1 agrees at 8 bases. Trimming at V came to 3 bases and at J to 4 bases, leaving 6 bases not matched to a gene. CDR1 and CDR2 from the germline V gene are KGHSH and LQKENI. The CDR3 length is 15 residues. The CDR3 sequence is CASSPGTGRSDTQYF. DNA of the CDR3: TGTGCCAGCTCACCCGGGACAGGTCGGTCAGATACGCAGTATTTT.

Only a few counts were recorded for this clonotype. V usage is TRBV20-1 and J usage is TRBJ2-3; 10 bases fit TRBD2. In germline, CDR1 is DFQATT, CDR2 SNEGSKA (reference sequence). The CDR3 length is 15 residues. Trimming removed 5 bases from V and 4 bases from J; junction bases left unmatched: 9. Here the CDR3 DNA reads TGCAGTGCTTACTATAGCGGGGGGCCGGCAGATACGCAGTATTTT. Its protein is CSAYYSGGPADTQYF.

The V and J genes are TRBV9 and TRBJ2-1, with TRBD2 as a possible D gene (6 bases). The CDR3 consists of 15 residues. Germline V lookup: CDR1 SGDLS, CDR2 YYNGEE. V was clipped by 1 base and J by 3 bases, with 11 bases between them. The CDR3 bases are TGTGCCAGCAGCGTAACTGGAGGGAACTACAATGAGCAGTTCTTC. It translates to CASSVTGGNYNEQFF.

This clonotype occurred a few times. V usage is TRBV5-1 and J usage is TRBJ2-7; the match to TRBD2 covers 7 bases. Germline V gene sequence: CDR1 SGHRS, CDR2 YFSETQ. The CDR3 length is 15 residues. V gave up 4 bases and J gave up 0 bases; unmatched junction bases: 7. In nucleotides, the CDR3 is TGCGCCAGCAGCCGACTAGCCACTAACTCCTACGAGCAGTACTTC. Translating gives CASSRLATNSYEQYF.

The rearrangement links TRBV7-2 to TRBJ1-5; tentative D call: TRBD1 (6 bases). This CDR3 is 13 amino acids long. V lost 2 bases and J lost 5, with 7 bases in between. The germline V gene has CDR1 SGHTA and CDR2 FQGNSA. In nucleotides, the CDR3 is TGTGCCAGCAGCTTACCAGGGGATCAGCCCCAGCATTTT. Residues: CASSLPGDQPQHF.

This clonotype has just a few counts. The rearrangement links TRBV20-1 to TRBJ2-5; possibly TRBD2 for D (7 bases). CDR3 length: 11 amino acids. With 6 bases removed from V and 6 bases from J, the gap between germline ends came to 11 bases. Germline V gene data show CDR1 as DFQATT and CDR2 as SNEGSKA (reference sequence). The CDR3 nucleotides are TGCAGTGCGGGGGGGGCGCAGACCCAGTACTTC. Protein: CSAGGAQTQYF.

The CDR3 sequence is CARRGSQPQHF. DNA for the CDR3: TGTGCCAGAAGAGGGAGTCAGCCCCAGCATTTT. V gene TRBV7-9 combines with J gene TRBJ1-5; D call uncertain. Germline V gene data show CDR1 as SEHNR and CDR2 as FQNEAQ (reference sequence). The CDR3 consists of 11 residues. V lost 9 bases and J lost 6, with 9 bases in between.

V is TRBV15 and J is TRBJ1-5; 7 bases match TRBD1. Germline CDR1 LNHNV, CDR2 YYDKDF (reference sequence). Trimming at V came to 0 bases and at J to 7 bases, leaving 9 bases not matched to a gene. This CDR3 is 16 amino acids long. CDR3 sequence reads: CATSRDPGQVGQPQHF. For the CDR3, the DNA is TGTGCCACCAGCAGAGATCCTGGACAGGTGGGACAGCCCCAGCATTTT.

This clonotype was seen more than once but under ten times. The chain combines TRBV2 with TRBJ2-1; 10 nucleotides line up with TRBD2. The CDR3 is 15 residues long. Looked up from germline, CDR1 is SNHLY and CDR2 is FYNNEI. Trimming removed 6 bases from V and 4 bases from J; junction bases left unmatched: 6. The CDR3 DNA reads as TGTGCCAGCAGGGGTAGCGGGGGGCTTTACAATGAGCAGTTCTTC. Its translation: CASRGSGGLYNEQFF.

This clonotype came up a few times. The J gene is TRBJ2-7, the V gene TRBV20-1; no clear D gene. The CDR3 is 14 amino acids. V shed 0 bases and J shed 3 bases, with 12 bases lying between them. Germline assignment: CDR1 DFQATT and CDR2 SNEGSKA (reference sequence). CDR3 bases: TGCAGTGCTAGAGACCTGGTTGGGATCTACGAGCAGTACTTC. This codes for CSARDLVGIYEQYF.

The chain combines TRBV24-1 with TRBJ2-1; 10 nucleotides match TRBD2. Germline CDR1 is KGHDR and CDR2 is SFDVKD. V gave up 3 bases and J gave up 7 bases; unmatched junction bases: 8. The CDR3 has 16 residues. The CDR3 loop is CATSDPSGGRGNEQFF. CDR3 nucleotide sequence: TGTGCCACCAGTGATCCTAGCGGGGGCAGAGGAAATGAGCAGTTCTTC.

In its sample, this clonotype was seen a few times. This chain connects TRBV6-5 to TRBJ2-3; D is uncertain. This CDR3 has 10 amino acids. Germline V gene sequence: CDR1 MNHEY, CDR2 SVGAGI. V was pared by 8 bases and J by 8 bases, with 8 bases between. CDR3 protein: CASGDGTQYF. DNA of the CDR3: TGTGCCAGCGGAGATGGTACGCAGTATTTT.

A word on this clonotype: One end of the junction fails to match germline, which may point to a read error. This rearrangement joins TRBV4-1 to TRBJ2-2, with 15 bases identical to TRBD2. Looked up from germline, CDR1 is MGHRA and CDR2 is YSYEKL. CDR3 length equals 21 residues. The CDR3, as DNA: TGCGCCAGCAGCCAATTACTCATGCTGGGACTAGCGGGGGGTGACACCGGGGAGCCGTTTTTT. Its protein product is CASSQLLMLGLAGGDTGEPFF.

The V gene is TRBV6-1, the J gene TRBJ2-5, with D unclear. Trimming stripped 6 bases from V and 1 base from J, with 9 bases between. The CDR3 covers 13 residues. Germline lookup yields CDR1 MNHNS and CDR2 SASEGT. CDR3 sequence (DNA): TGTGCCAGCAGGAATAGCATCCAAGAGACCCAGTACTTC. It is translated as CASRNSIQETQYF.

The chain uses TRBV7-2 and TRBJ2-5; possibly TRBD2 for D (6 bases). CDR3 length: 14 residues. V was shortened by 5 bases and J by 4 bases, with 14 bases between the two germline ends. Per germline, CDR1 SGHTA and CDR2 FQGNSA. CDR3 sequence reads: CASSPGTYRETQYF. Written as DNA, the CDR3 is TGTGCCAGCAGCCCGGGGACTTATAGAGAGACCCAGTACTTC.

This clonotype was detected only a few times. This chain joins TRBV20-1 and TRBJ1-4, with D possibly being TRBD1 (6 bases). Germline-derived CDR1 and CDR2 are DFQATT and SNEGSKA (reference sequence). This CDR3 has 13 residues. Trimming cost V 6 bases and J 7 bases, with 15 bases left between them. The CDR3 reads CSASGETGEKLFF. CDR3 DNA sequence: TGCAGTGCCTCAGGGGAAACAGGTGAAAAACTGTTTTTT.

J is TRBJ2-1 and V is TRBV5-1, with 9 bases fitting TRBD2. V was pared by 0 bases and J by 9 bases, with 10 bases of the junction left unmatched. CDR3 length equals 16 residues. Germline CDR1 reads SGHRS; CDR2 reads YFSETQ. This chain's CDR3 is CASSLAVAGGSSEQFF. DNA for the CDR3: TGCGCCAGCAGCTTGGCCGTGGCGGGAGGGAGTAGTGAGCAGTTCTTC.

This clonotype was observed a few times. The chain joins TRBV11-3 to TRBJ2-7; maybe TRBD2 (5 bases). Trimming took 1 base from V and 3 from J, leaving 10 bases between them. The CDR3 has 14 amino acids. Germline CDR1 SGHNT, CDR2 YENEEA. CDR3: CASSLGPEGYEQYF. In DNA, the CDR3 is TGTGCCAGCAGCTTAGGACCCGAGGGCTACGAGCAGTACTTC.

At least ten counts were recorded for this clonotype. DNA of the CDR3: TGCGCCAGCGACGACAGGGAGGAGGAAGCCAATGAGCAGTTCTTC. Translated: CASDDREEEANEQFF. This chain connects TRBV5-1 to TRBJ2-1, with D perhaps TRBD1 (7 bases). Germline lookup yields CDR1 SGHRS and CDR2 YFSETQ. Trimming left V 7 bases short and J 6 bases short, with 20 bases between. The CDR3 runs 15 residues.

The rearrangement links TRBV27 to TRBJ1-5; D is ambiguous. Germline CDR1 and CDR2: MNHEY and SMNVEV (reference sequence). The CDR3 loop spans 14 amino acids. Trimming cost V 2 bases and J 6 bases, with 11 bases left between them. CDR3 DNA: TGTGCCAGCAGTTTAGCGGGGAGCTCTCAGCCCCAGCATTTT. It specifies CASSLAGSSQPQHF.